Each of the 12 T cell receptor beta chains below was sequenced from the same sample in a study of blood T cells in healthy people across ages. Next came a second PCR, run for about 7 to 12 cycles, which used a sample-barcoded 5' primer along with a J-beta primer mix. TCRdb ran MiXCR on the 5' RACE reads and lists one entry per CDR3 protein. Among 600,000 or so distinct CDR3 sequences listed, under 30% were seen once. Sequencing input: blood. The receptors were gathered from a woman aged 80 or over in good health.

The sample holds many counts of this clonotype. CDR3 bases: TGCAGTGCTAGACTTCTGGGGGCTGAAGAGACCCAGTACTTC. Residues: CSARLLGAEETQYF. The chain uses TRBV20-1 and TRBJ2-5; weak D call: TRBD1 (6 bases). CDR3 length: 14 amino acids. The germline V and J ends were trimmed by 2 bases and 3 bases, with 13 bases remaining between them. Germline V gene lookup returns CDR1 DFQATT and CDR2 SNEGSKA (reference sequence).

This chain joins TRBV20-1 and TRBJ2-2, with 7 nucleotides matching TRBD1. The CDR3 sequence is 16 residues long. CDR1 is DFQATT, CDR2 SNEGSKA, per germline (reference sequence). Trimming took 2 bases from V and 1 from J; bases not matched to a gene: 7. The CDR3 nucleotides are TGCAGTGCTAGAAGGATTGGGACAGAGAACACCGGGGAGCTGTTTTTT. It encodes CSARRIGTENTGELFF.

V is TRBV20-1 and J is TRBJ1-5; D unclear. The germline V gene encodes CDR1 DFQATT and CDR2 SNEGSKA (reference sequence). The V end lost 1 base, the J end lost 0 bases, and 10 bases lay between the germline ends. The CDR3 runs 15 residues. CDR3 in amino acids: CSARVPGYSNQPQHF. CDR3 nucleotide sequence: TGCAGTGCTAGAGTCCCGGGTTATAGCAATCAGCCCCAGCATTTT.

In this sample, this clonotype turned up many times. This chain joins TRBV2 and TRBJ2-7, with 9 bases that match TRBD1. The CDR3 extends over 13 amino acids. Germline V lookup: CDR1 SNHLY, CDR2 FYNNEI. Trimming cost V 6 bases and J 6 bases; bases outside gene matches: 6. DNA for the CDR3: TGTGCCAGCAGCCCCGGGACAGGGACCGAGCAGTACTTC. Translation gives CASSPGTGTEQYF.

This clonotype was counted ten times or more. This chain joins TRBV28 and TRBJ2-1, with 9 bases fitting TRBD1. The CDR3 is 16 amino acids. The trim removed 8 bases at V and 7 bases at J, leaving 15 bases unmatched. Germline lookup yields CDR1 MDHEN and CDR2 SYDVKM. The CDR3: CASRTTGTGSENEQFF. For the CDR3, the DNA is TGTGCCAGCCGCACCACGGGGACAGGGTCAGAGAATGAGCAGTTCTTC.

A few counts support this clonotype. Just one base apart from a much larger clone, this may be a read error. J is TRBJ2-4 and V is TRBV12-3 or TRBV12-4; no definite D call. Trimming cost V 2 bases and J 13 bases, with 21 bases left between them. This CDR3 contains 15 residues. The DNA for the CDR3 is TGTGCCAGCAGTTTACGGTCCAGGTTGCACAATGAGCAGTACTTC. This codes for CASSLRSRLHNEQYF.

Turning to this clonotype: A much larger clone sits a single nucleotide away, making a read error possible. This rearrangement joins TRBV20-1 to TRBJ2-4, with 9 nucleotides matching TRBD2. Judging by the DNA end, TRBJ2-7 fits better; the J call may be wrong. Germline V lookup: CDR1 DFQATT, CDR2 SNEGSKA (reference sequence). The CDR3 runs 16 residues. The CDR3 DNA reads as TGCAGTGCTCGGCCAACGTTAGCGGGGGCCATTAACGAGCAGTACTTC. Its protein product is CSARPTLAGAINEQYF.

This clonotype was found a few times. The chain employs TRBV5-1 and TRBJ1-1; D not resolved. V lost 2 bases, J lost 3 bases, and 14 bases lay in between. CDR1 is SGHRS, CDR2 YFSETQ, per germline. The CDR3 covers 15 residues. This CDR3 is CASSFGLFLDTEAFF. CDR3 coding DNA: TGCGCCAGCAGCTTCGGACTCTTCCTTGACACTGAAGCTTTCTTT.

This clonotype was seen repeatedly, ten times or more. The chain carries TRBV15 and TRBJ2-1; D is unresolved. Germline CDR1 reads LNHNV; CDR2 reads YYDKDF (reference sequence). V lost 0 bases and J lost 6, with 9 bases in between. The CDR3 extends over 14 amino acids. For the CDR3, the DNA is TGTGCCACCAGCAGAGATAGGGTCAGCAATGAGCAGTTCTTC. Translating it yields CATSRDRVSNEQFF.

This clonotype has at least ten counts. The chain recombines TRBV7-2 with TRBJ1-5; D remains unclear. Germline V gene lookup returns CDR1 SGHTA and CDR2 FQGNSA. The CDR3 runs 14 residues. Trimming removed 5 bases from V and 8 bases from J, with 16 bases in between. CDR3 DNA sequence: TGTGCCAGCAGCCCGAGGGCCGTCAGTGAGCCCCAGCATTTT. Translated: CASSPRAVSEPQHF.

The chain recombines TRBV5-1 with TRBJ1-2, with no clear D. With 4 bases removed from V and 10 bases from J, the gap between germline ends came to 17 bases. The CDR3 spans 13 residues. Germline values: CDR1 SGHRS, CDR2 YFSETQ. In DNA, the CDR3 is TGCGCCAGCAGCATAAGACGGGAAAGGGACTACACCTTC. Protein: CASSIRRERDYTF. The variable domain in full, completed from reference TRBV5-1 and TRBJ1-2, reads KAGVTQTPRYLIKTRGQQVTLSCSPISGHRSVSWYQQTPGQGLQFLFEYFSETQRNKGNFPGRFSGRQFSNSRSEMNVSTLELGDSALYLCASSIRRERDYTFGSGTRLTVV.

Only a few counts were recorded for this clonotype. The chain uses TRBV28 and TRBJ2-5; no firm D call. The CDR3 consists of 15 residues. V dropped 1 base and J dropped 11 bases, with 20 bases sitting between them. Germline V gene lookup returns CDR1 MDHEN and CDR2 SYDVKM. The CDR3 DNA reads TGTGCCAGCAGTTTATCAGGAACCCCAAACAATGAGCAGTACTTC. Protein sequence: CASSLSGTPNNEQYF.